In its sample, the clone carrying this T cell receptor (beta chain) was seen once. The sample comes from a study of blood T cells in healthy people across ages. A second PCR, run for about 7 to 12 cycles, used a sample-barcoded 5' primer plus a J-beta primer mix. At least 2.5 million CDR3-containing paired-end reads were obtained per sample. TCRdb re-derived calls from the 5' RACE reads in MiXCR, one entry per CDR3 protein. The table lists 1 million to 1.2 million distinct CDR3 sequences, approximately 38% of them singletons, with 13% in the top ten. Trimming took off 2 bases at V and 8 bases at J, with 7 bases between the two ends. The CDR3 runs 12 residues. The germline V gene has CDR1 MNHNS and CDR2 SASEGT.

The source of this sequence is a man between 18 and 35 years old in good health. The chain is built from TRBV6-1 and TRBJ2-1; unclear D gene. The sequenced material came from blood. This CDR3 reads CASSEPIDEQFF. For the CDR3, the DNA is TGTGCCAGCAGTGAACCGATAGATGAGCAGTTCTTC.